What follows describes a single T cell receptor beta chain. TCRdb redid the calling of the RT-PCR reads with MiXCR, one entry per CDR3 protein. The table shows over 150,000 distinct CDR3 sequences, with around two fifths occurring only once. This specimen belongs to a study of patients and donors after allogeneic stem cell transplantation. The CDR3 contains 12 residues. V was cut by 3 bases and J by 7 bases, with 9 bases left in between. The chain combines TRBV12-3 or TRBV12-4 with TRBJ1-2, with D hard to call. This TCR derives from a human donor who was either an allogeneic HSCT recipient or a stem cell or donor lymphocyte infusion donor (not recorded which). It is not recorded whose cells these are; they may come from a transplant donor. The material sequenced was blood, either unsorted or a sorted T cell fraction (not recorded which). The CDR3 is CASSFAPSGYTF. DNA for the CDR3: TGTGCCAGCAGTTTTGCTCCGTCTGGCTACACCTTC.